The rows below give T cell receptor beta chains drawn from one sample of a study of control samples from healthy donors and cancer patients. Libraries were prepared by immunoSEQ multiplex PCR; TCRdb keeps only in-frame clonotypes and omits some of them. The sample contains some 130,000 clones, 85% to 95% of which appear only once. The specimen was PBMCs. These receptor sequences come from a man aged 50 or older with head and neck cancer. CDR3s include the opening cysteine and the closing phenylalanine or tryptophan. A D gene is named only where the DNA matches it firmly. Size tells how often a clone was seen (once, few, many) or the class of an expanded clone, and some rows leave it out.

J gene,CDR3 length,D gene,V gene,clone size,CDR3 DNA,CDR3 protein
TRBJ1-1,13,.,TRBV7-3,few,TGTGCCAGCAGCTTAACCCCGAGAACTGAAGCTTTCTTT,CASSLTPRTEAFF
TRBJ1-1,14,.,TRBV5-6,.,TGTGCCAGCAGCGAGTGGGGGGCTTGGACTGAAGCTTTCTTT,CASSEWGAWTEAFF
TRBJ2-7,14,.,TRBV6-2/TRBV6-3,.,TGTGCCAGCAGTTACCGGGACGTCTCCTACGAGCAGTACTTC,CASSYRDVSYEQYF
TRBJ2-7,14,.,TRBV5-1,few,TGCGCCAGCAGCTCCCCTAGGGGGGGCGGCGAGCAGTACTTC,CASSSPRGGGEQYF
TRBJ2-7,14,.,TRBV7-2,.,TGTGCCAGCAGCTTGGATGGGAGCTCCTACGAGCAGTACTTC,CASSLDGSSYEQYF
TRBJ2-1,14,.,TRBV7-8,.,TGTGCCAGCAGCTTACGACTTCTTAACAATGAGCAGTTCTTC,CASSLRLLNNEQFF
TRBJ2-7,12,.,TRBV19,.,TGTGCCAGTAGTATTAACCAATACGAGCAGTACTTC,CASSINQYEQYF
TRBJ2-7,14,.,TRBV7-2,.,TGTGCCAGCAGTTTTGACGTGGGGGACTACGAGCAGTACTTC,CASSFDVGDYEQYF
TRBJ2-2,10,.,TRBV29-1,.,TGCAGCGCGGCAGCCGGGGAGCTGTTTTTT,CSAAAGELFF
TRBJ2-3,13,.,TRBV6-2/TRBV6-3,.,TGTGCCAGCACCCCCTCCTCCCAAGATACGCAGTATTTT,CASTPSSQDTQYF
TRBJ1-4,14,TRBD1,TRBV30,.,TGTGCCTGGAGTTCCAGGGGGCCTCAAGAAAAACTGTTTTTT,CAWSSRGPQEKLFF
TRBJ1-3,14,.,TRBV6-5,.,TGTGCCAGTTTAGACAGGTCCTCTGGAAACACCATATATTTT,CASLDRSSGNTIYF
TRBJ1-1,14,.,TRBV25-1,.,TGTGCCAGCAGGATGGGGGGGCCGAACACTGAAGCTTTCTTT,CASRMGGPNTEAFF
TRBJ1-5,12,.,TRBV19,.,TGTGCCAGTAGTAACCCCCCCCAGCCCCAGCATTTT,CASSNPPQPQHF
TRBJ2-1,16,.,TRBV28,.,TGTGCCAGCAGTTCGGTGCCAGGGGGGCCGCAGGGTGAGCAGTTCTTC,CASSSVPGGPQGEQFF
TRBJ1-1,15,TRBD1,TRBV29-1,once,TGCAGCGTTGAGAAGGGGACAGGGGGCCGGACTGAAGCTTTCTTT,CSVEKGTGGRTEAFF
TRBJ1-5,13,.,TRBV5-4,few,TGTGCCAGCAGACGTACAGGGAGGCAGCCCCAGCATTTT,CASRRTGRQPQHF
TRBJ1-1,15,TRBD1,TRBV6-5,.,TGTGCCAGCAAAGTCCACGGGACAGTCGACACTGAAGCTTTCTTT,CASKVHGTVDTEAFF
TRBJ1-4,12,.,TRBV27,.,TGTGCCAGCAGATCCCGAAATGAAAAACTGTTTTTT,CASRSRNEKLFF
TRBJ1-1,15,.,TRBV7-8,.,TGTGCCAGCAGCTTAGAAAGGTTCCGGAGGACTGAAGCTTTCTTT,CASSLERFRRTEAFF
TRBJ2-7,14,.,TRBV11-2,.,TGTGCCAGCAGCATGAACACGAACGGCTACGAGCAGTACTTC,CASSMNTNGYEQYF
TRBJ2-3,15,TRBD1,TRBV24-1,.,TGTGCCACCAGTGGAGGGGGCTTGTCCACAGATACGCAGTATTTT,CATSGGGLSTDTQYF
TRBJ2-2,15,.,TRBV6-6,.,TGTGCCAGCAGTTTCATAGCGGCGAACACCGGGGAGCTGTTTTTT,CASSFIAANTGELFF
TRBJ2-4,13,TRBD2,TRBV6-5,.,TGTGCCAGCAGTTACCAGCGGGGGGCTGTTCAGTACTTC,CASSYQRGAVQYF
TRBJ1-6,14,TRBD1,TRBV4-3,.,TGCGCCAGCAGCCGGGACAGGGCCATCCCCCCCCTCCACTTT,CASSRDRAIPPLHF
TRBJ1-1,15,TRBD1,TRBV18,.,TGTGCCAGCTCAATACAGGGGGATTATAACACTGAAGCTTTCTTT,CASSIQGDYNTEAFF
TRBJ1-2,14,.,TRBV19,.,TGTGCCAGTAGTTCACGAGAGGTAGCTATAAGCTACACCTTC,CASSSREVAISYTF
TRBJ2-2,13,.,TRBV27,.,TGTGCCAGCAGTTTATTTCCCACCGGGGAGCTGTTTTTT,CASSLFPTGELFF
TRBJ2-5,13,.,TRBV24-1,.,TGTGCCACCAGTCACGGGGGCGCAGAGACCCAGTACTTC,CATSHGGAETQYF
TRBJ1-1,15,TRBD1,TRBV14,once,TGTGCCAGCAGCCAGCGCCGGGACAGGAACACTGAAGCTTTCTTT,CASSQRRDRNTEAFF
TRBJ1-2,15,TRBD1,TRBV5-1,.,TGCGCCAGCAGCCCCGCCGGGACAGGGACTAATGGCTACACCTTC,CASSPAGTGTNGYTF
TRBJ1-2,16,.,TRBV20-1,.,TGCAGTGCCAGTCGCGGGGGGGCGAAAGCTAACTATGGCTACACCTTC,CSASRGGAKANYGYTF
TRBJ1-3,15,TRBD1,TRBV7-2,.,TGTGCCAGCAGCGCCCAGGACAGGGGAGGAAACACCATATATTTT,CASSAQDRGGNTIYF
TRBJ2-1,14,.,TRBV7-3,.,TGTGCCAGCAGCTTAAGTGGGGGCGGCAATGAGCAGTTCTTC,CASSLSGGGNEQFF
TRBJ2-3,15,TRBD2,TRBV19,.,TGTGCCAGTAGTTTACTAGCGGGGAGCACAGATACGCAGTATTTT,CASSLLAGSTDTQYF
TRBJ2-7,14,TRBD2,TRBV28,.,TGTGCCAGCAGTCTTCGCGGGGGGCAATACGAGCAGTACTTC,CASSLRGGQYEQYF
TRBJ1-2,11,.,TRBV7-2,.,TGTGCCAGCTCATTATTCTATGGCTACACCTTC,CASSLFYGYTF
TRBJ1-3,16,.,TRBV24-1,.,TGTGCCACCAGTGACCACGCGGGACTTGCGGGAAACACCATATATTTT,CATSDHAGLAGNTIYF
TRBJ2-5,16,TRBD1,TRBV5-5,.,TGTGCCAGCAGCTCAAGATGGACAGGATTACAAGAGACCCAGTACTTC,CASSSRWTGLQETQYF
TRBJ2-3,14,.,TRBV18,.,TGTGCCAGCTCACAATTGACAGGCACAGATACGCAGTATTTT,CASSQLTGTDTQYF
TRBJ1-1,14,.,TRBV7-2,.,TGTGCCAGCAGCTTAGGTCCAGCGAACACTGAAGCTTTCTTT,CASSLGPANTEAFF
TRBJ2-2,13,.,TRBV7-2,.,TGTGCCAGCAGCTTATTTACCGCCGGGGAGCTGTTTTTT,CASSLFTAGELFF
TRBJ2-7,13,TRBD2,TRBV5-4,.,TGTGCCAGCAGCCCGGGGGGGGTGTGGGAGCAGTACTTC,CASSPGGVWEQYF
TRBJ1-2,13,.,TRBV19,.,TGTGCCAGTAAACGCGGGCAGGGATACGGATACACCTTC,CASKRGQGYGYTF
TRBJ1-1,12,.,TRBV5-1,.,TGCGCCAGCAGCTTCGCGAACACTGAAGCTTTCTTT,CASSFANTEAFF
TRBJ2-5,17,.,TRBV4-2,.,TGTGCCAGCAGCCAATCGGGCACGATAGGGGGTCAAGAGACCCAGTACTTC,CASSQSGTIGGQETQYF
TRBJ2-2,13,TRBD1,TRBV6-5,.,TGTGCCAGCAGTTACCAGGGGGCCGGGGAGCTGTTTTTT,CASSYQGAGELFF
TRBJ2-7,12,.,TRBV12-3/TRBV12-4,.,TGTGCCAGCAGAGACAGCCCGTTCGAGCAGTACTTC,CASRDSPFEQYF
TRBJ1-2,16,TRBD1,TRBV5-4,.,TGTGCCAGCAGCCCAGCCGGACAGGGGAAGGGCTATGGCTACACCTTC,CASSPAGQGKGYGYTF
TRBJ1-1,17,.,TRBV5-4,.,TGTGCCAGCACTCCTCTGTCGGCCGAGAGAACGAACACTGAAGCTTTCTTT,CASTPLSAERTNTEAFF
TRBJ1-5,15,TRBD1,TRBV2,.,TGTGCCAGCAATATACAGGGGGGAAGCAATCAGCCCCAGCATTTT,CASNIQGGSNQPQHF
TRBJ2-3,16,TRBD2,TRBV4-2,.,TGTGCCAGCAGCCCCAAGCGGGGGGGCGGATTGGATACGCAGTATTTT,CASSPKRGGGLDTQYF
TRBJ2-2,13,.,TRBV6-4,.,TGTGCCAGCAGTGCATCAGAGGGTGGGGAGCTGTTTTTT,CASSASEGGELFF
TRBJ2-7,14,TRBD2,TRBV5-1,.,TGCGCCAGCAAAAGGGCAGCGGGGAACTACGAGCAGTACTTC,CASKRAAGNYEQYF
TRBJ2-7,11,.,TRBV7-2,.,TGTGCCAGCAGCTTCCGGGCCGAGCAGTACTTC,CASSFRAEQYF
TRBJ2-2,19,TRBD2,TRBV11-2,once,TGTGCCAGCAGCTTAGATCGGAGTCTAGCGGGGGGGGACACCGGGGAGCTGTTTTTT,CASSLDRSLAGGDTGELFF
TRBJ1-1,15,TRBD1,TRBV9,.,TGTGCCAGCAGCGTTCAGGACAGGGGGCCGACTGAAGCTTTCTTT,CASSVQDRGPTEAFF
TRBJ1-5,17,TRBD1,TRBV2,once,TGTGCCAGCAGTGAATGGGTAGGGGGCGGGGTAGGGCAGCCCCAGCATTTT,CASSEWVGGGVGQPQHF
TRBJ1-5,16,.,TRBV27,.,TGTGCCAGCAGTTTAAAGCCGGGACACTCGAATCAGCCCCAGCATTTT,CASSLKPGHSNQPQHF
TRBJ1-2,10,.,TRBV20-1,.,TGCAGTGCCCCAGGAGGTGGCTACACCTTC,CSAPGGGYTF